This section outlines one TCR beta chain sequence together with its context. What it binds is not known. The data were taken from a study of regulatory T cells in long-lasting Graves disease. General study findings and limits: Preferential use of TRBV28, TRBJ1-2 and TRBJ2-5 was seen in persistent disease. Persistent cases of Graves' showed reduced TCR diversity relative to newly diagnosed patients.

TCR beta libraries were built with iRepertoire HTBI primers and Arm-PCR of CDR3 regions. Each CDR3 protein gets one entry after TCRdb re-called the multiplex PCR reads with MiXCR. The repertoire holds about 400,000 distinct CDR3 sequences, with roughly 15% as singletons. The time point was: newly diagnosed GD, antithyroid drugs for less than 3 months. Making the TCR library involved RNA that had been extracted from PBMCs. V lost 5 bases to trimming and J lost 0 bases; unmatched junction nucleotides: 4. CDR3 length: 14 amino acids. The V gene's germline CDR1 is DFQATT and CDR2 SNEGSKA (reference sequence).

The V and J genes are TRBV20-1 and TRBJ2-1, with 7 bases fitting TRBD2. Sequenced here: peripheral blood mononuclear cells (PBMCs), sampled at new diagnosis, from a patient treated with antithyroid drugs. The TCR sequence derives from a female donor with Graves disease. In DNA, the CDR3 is TGCAGTGCTCCGAGCGGGGTCTCCTACAATGAGCAGTTCTTC. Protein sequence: CSAPSGVSYNEQFF.